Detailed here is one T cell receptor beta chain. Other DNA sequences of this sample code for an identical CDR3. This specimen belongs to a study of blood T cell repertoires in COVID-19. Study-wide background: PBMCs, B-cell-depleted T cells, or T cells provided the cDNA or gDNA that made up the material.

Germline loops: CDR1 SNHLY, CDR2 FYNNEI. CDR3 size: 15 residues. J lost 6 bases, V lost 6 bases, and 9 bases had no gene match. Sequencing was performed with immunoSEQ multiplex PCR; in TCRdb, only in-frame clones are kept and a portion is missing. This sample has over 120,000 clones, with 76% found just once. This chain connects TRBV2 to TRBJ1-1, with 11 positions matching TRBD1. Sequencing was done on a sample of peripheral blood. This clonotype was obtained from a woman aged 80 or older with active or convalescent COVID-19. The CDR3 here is CASRERTGGIPEAFF. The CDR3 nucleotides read TGTGCCAGCAGGGAAAGGACAGGGGGCATTCCTGAAGCTTTCTTT. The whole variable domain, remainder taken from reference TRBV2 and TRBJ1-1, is EPEVTQTPSHQVTQMGQEVILRCVPISNHLYFYWYRQILGQKVEFLVSFYNNEISEKSEIFDDQFSVERPDGSNFTLKIRSTKLEDSAMYFCASRERTGGIPEAFFGQGTRLTVV.